This is a list of T cell receptor beta chains from one sample in a study of sequential checkpoint blockade in melanoma. Sequenced by immunoSEQ multiplex PCR; TCRdb stores in-frame clones only, minus some. This table holds 8,100 or so clones, 25% to 35% found once. Sequences were derived from tumor tissue (inferred from file names), sampled from a patient given nivolumab and ipilimumab in sequence. All receptors come from a human donor with melanoma. CDR3s include the opening cysteine and the closing phenylalanine or tryptophan. Fields, in order: D gene, clone size, V gene, J gene, CDR3 protein, CDR3 DNA. D genes are given only for firm matches. Clone size is stated in some rows and not others, as once, few, many or a class when expanded.

TRBD1	-	TRBV5-1	TRBJ2-7	CASSSGTAKSYEQYF	TGCGCCAGCAGCTCGGGGACAGCCAAATCCTACGAGCAGTACTTC
-	-	TRBV15	TRBJ1-2	CATSRGEGSYGYTF	TGTGCCACCAGCAGAGGAGAGGGCAGCTATGGCTACACCTTC
-	many	TRBV7-4	TRBJ1-1	CASSITANTEAFF	TGTGCCAGTTCGATAACAGCGAACACTGAAGCTTTCTTT
TRBD2	-	TRBV29-1	TRBJ2-3	CSVPGLAGGGTDTQYF	TGCAGCGTGCCGGGACTAGCGGGGGGTGGGACAGATACGCAGTATTTT
-	-	TRBV30	TRBJ2-2	CAWTRHLGQGGNTGELFF	TGTGCCTGGACCCGTCATCTCGGGCAGGGAGGGAACACCGGGGAGCTGTTTTTT
-	many	TRBV11-3	TRBJ2-3	CASSLHPGTPISTDTQYF	TGTGCCAGCAGCCTGCACCCCGGGACGCCCATTAGCACAGATACGCAGTATTTT
TRBD2	many	TRBV11-3	TRBJ2-7	CASSLALAGGMVQYF	TGTGCCAGCAGCTTGGCCCTAGCGGGAGGTATGGTGCAGTACTTC
TRBD2	-	TRBV9	TRBJ2-3	CASSAVGLASDTQYF	TGTGCCAGCAGCGCCGTGGGACTAGCATCAGATACGCAGTATTTT
-	-	TRBV10-2	TRBJ2-1	CASSESILSGLYNEQFF	TGCGCCAGCAGTGAGTCGATATTGTCGGGGTTATACAATGAGCAGTTCTTC
-	-	TRBV6-8	TRBJ2-6	CASSSQGGSRSGANVLTF	TGTGCCAGCAGTTCACAGGGCGGGAGCCGCTCTGGGGCCAACGTCCTGACTTTC
-	-	TRBV6-8	TRBJ2-7	CASSNQGLRSYEQYF	TGTGCCAGCAGCAACCAAGGACTAAGATCCTACGAGCAGTACTTC
-	few	TRBV6-8	TRBJ2-2	CASSWRDGELFF	TGTGCCAGCAGTTGGAGGGACGGGGAGCTGTTTTTT
TRBD2	-	TRBV19	TRBJ2-7	CASSKAGGQEGEQYF	TGTGCCAGTAGTAAAGCGGGAGGGCAGGAGGGGGAGCAGTACTTC
-	-	TRBV27	TRBJ1-3	CASNVDEGRGNTIYF	TGTGCCAGCAACGTAGACGAGGGGAGAGGAAACACCATATATTTT
-	-	TRBV6-8	TRBJ2-1	CASNRIDGGANYNEQFF	TGTGCCAGCAACCGGATCGATGGGGGGGCGAACTACAATGAGCAGTTCTTC
-	few	TRBV6-8	TRBJ1-5	CASKSQGTPQHF	TGTGCCAGCAAATCTCAGGGAACGCCCCAGCATTTT
-	-	TRBV9	TRBJ2-1	CASSVDTGRGDEQFF	TGTGCCAGCAGCGTAGATACAGGCAGGGGGGATGAGCAGTTCTTC
TRBD1	-	TRBV19	TRBJ1-1	CASATRDRVTGHTEAFF	TGTGCCAGTGCAACCCGGGACAGGGTAACGGGACACACTGAAGCTTTCTTT
-	-	TRBV29-1	TRBJ2-7	CSVGGARGEQYF	TGCAGCGTTGGAGGGGCTCGGGGCGAGCAGTACTTC
-	-	TRBV14	TRBJ1-5	CASSRKQAYSNQPQHF	TGTGCCAGCAGCCGTAAACAGGCCTATAGCAATCAGCCCCAGCATTTT
-	few	TRBV5-1	TRBJ1-1	CASSLGSGVNTEAFF	TGCGCCAGCAGCTTGGGTTCTGGGGTGAACACTGAAGCTTTCTTT
TRBD1	-	TRBV6-8	TRBJ1-2	CASSYSSGTGGFGYTF	TGTGCCAGCAGTTACTCGAGCGGGACAGGGGGCTTTGGCTACACCTTC
-	few	TRBV5-1	TRBJ2-7	CASSLEAFKSYEQYF	TGCGCCAGCAGCTTGGAGGCCTTTAAATCCTACGAGCAGTACTTC
TRBD1	few	TRBV9	TRBJ2-7	CASSAGQGPSSYEQYF	TGTGCCAGCAGCGCCGGACAGGGGCCAAGCTCCTACGAGCAGTACTTC
TRBD2	-	TRBV6-8	TRBJ2-1	CASSYRRGGSSYNEQFF	TGTGCCAGCAGTTATCGGCGGGGGGGGAGCTCCTACAATGAGCAGTTCTTC
TRBD1	once	TRBV19	TRBJ1-5	CASRVLGGAQPQHF	TGTGCCAGTCGGGTTTTAGGGGGCGCCCAGCCCCAGCATTTT
TRBD1	-	TRBV5-1	TRBJ2-7	CASSLRTGDFSNSYEQYF	TGCGCCAGCAGCTTAAGGACAGGGGATTTCTCCAACTCCTACGAGCAGTACTTC
-	few	TRBV6-8	TRBJ2-5	CASTRRGKYQETQYF	TGTGCCAGCACCAGGAGGGGGAAGTACCAAGAGACCCAGTACTTC
TRBD2	-	TRBV19	TRBJ2-3	CASGGGTSGHPSTDTQYF	TGTGCCAGTGGGGGGGGGACTAGCGGACATCCAAGCACAGATACGCAGTATTTT
TRBD1	-	TRBV19	TRBJ1-2	CASSRRGTGGVWGGYTF	TGTGCCAGTAGCCGGCGAGGGACAGGGGGCGTCTGGGGTGGCTACACCTTC
-	once	TRBV19	TRBJ2-5	CASSIGGQPYQETQYF	TGTGCCAGTAGTATCGGGGGACAGCCGTACCAAGAGACCCAGTACTTC
-	few	TRBV30	TRBJ2-7	CAGTLFRDASYEQYF	TGTGCCGGTACCCTTTTCCGGGACGCCTCCTACGAGCAGTACTTC
-	-	TRBV4-1	TRBJ2-2	CASSFDPNTGELFF	TGCGCCAGCAGTTTTGACCCCAACACCGGGGAGCTGTTTTTT
-	-	TRBV18	TRBJ2-7	CASSGGRGNEQYF	TGTGCCAGCTCGGGTGGAAGGGGAAACGAGCAGTACTTC
-	-	TRBV30	TRBJ1-4	CAWSGGGKLFF	TGTGCCTGGAGTGGGGGGGGTAAACTGTTTTTT
-	few	TRBV9	TRBJ1-2	CASSEVGFGYTF	TGTGCCAGCAGTGAAGTAGGGTTTGGCTACACCTTC
-	few	TRBV6-8	TRBJ1-2	CASSYSGRGGGYTF	TGTGCCAGCAGTTACTCCGGAAGGGGAGGTGGCTACACCTTC
-	-	TRBV29-1	TRBJ1-1	CSVKAGQNTEAFF	TGCAGCGTTAAAGCAGGACAGAACACTGAAGCTTTCTTT
-	many	TRBV9	TRBJ2-1	CASSVGQAGNEQFF	TGTGCCAGCAGCGTAGGTCAGGCCGGCAATGAGCAGTTCTTC
-	-	TRBV6-8	TRBJ2-6	CAISALDRLSGANVLTF	TGTGCCATCAGTGCCCTAGACCGCCTCTCTGGGGCCAACGTCCTGACTTTC
TRBD2	-	TRBV19	TRBJ2-5	CASAAGGKETQYF	TGTGCCAGCGCAGCGGGGGGAAAAGAGACCCAGTACTTC
-	-	TRBV14	TRBJ2-5	CASSLPPGQGYQETQYF	TGTGCCAGCAGCCTACCCCCGGGTCAGGGGTACCAAGAGACCCAGTACTTC
TRBD1	-	TRBV12-5	TRBJ1-2	CASNDRDLDGYTF	TGTGCCAGCAACGACAGGGATCTAGATGGCTACACCTTC
TRBD1	-	TRBV5-1	TRBJ2-7	CASSLVTGGREQYF	TGCGCCAGCAGCTTGGTGACAGGGGGCCGCGAGCAGTACTTC
-	few	TRBV11-3	TRBJ2-5	CASSSIFPGETQYF	TGTGCCAGCAGCTCCATTTTCCCCGGAGAGACCCAGTACTTC
TRBD1	few	TRBV14	TRBJ1-6	CASSQWPGGSNSPLHF	TGTGCCAGCAGCCAATGGCCAGGGGGGTCTAATTCACCCCTCCACTTT
TRBD1	many	TRBV11-3	TRBJ2-7	CASSLTGEVSYEQYF	TGTGCCAGCAGTTTGACAGGGGAGGTTTCCTACGAGCAGTACTTC
-	few	TRBV7-2	TRBJ1-4	CASSLGRNEKLFF	TGTGCTAGCAGCTTAGGAAGAAATGAAAAACTGTTTTTT
TRBD1	few	TRBV6-7	TRBJ1-1	CASSAGGASTF	TGTGCCAGCAGCGCAGGGGGCGCGTCGACCTTT
-	few	TRBV6-8	TRBJ2-3	CASRRSGRTDTQYF	TGTGCCAGCAGACGAAGCGGGCGCACAGATACGCAGTATTTT
TRBD2	few	TRBV10-3	TRBJ2-3	CATKRGIQSSTDTQYF	TGTGCCACGAAGCGGGGGATCCAGTCTAGCACAGATACGCAGTATTTT
-	few	TRBV19	TRBJ1-1	CASSIQRNTEAFF	TGTGCCAGTAGTATTCAGAGGAACACTGAAGCTTTCTTT
-	-	TRBV19	TRBJ2-6	CASSTSGSGANVLTF	TGTGCCAGTAGTACCTCAGGGTCCGGGGCCAACGTCCTGACTTTC